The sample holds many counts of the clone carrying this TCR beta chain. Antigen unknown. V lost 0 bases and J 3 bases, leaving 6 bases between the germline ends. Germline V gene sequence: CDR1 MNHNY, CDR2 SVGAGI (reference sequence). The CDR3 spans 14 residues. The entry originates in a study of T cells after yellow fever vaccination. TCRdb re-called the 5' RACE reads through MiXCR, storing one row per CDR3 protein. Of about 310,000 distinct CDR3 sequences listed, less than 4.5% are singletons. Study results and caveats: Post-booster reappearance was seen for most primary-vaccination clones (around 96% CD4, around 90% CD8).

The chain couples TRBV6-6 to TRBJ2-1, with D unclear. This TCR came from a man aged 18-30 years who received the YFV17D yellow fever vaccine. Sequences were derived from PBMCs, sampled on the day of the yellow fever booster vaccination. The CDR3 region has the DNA TGTGCCAGCAGTTACTCTCAAGTCTACAATGAGCAGTTCTTC. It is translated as CASSYSQVYNEQFF.